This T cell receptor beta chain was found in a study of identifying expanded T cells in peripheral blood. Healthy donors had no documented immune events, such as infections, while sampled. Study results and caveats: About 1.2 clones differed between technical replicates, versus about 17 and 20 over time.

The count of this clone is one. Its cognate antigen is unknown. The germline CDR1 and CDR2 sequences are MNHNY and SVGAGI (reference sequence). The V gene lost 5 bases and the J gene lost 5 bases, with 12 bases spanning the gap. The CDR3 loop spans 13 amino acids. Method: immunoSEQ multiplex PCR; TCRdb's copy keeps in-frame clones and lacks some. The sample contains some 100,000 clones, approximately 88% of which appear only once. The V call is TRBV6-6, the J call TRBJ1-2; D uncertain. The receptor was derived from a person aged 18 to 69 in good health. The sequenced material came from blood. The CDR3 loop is CASSPPGKYGYTF. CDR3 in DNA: TGTGCCAGCAGTCCGCCCGGCAAGTATGGCTACACCTTC.